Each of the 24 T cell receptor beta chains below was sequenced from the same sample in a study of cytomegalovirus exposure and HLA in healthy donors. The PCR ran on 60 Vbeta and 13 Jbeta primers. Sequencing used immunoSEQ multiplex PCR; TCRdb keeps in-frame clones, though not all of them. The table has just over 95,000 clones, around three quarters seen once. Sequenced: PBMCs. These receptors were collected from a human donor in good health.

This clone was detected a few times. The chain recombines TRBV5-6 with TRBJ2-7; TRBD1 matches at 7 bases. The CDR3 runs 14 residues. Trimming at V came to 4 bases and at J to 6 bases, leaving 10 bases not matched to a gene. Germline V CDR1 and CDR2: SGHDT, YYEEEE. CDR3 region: CASSDGDYRGEQYF. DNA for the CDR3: TGTGCCAGCAGCGACGGGGATTACAGGGGCGAGCAGTACTTC.

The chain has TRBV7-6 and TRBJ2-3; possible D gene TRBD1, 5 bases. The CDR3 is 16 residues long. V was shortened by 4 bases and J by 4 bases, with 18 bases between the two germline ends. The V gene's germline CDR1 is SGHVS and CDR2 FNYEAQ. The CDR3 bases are TGTGCCAGCAGCTCCGGTCAAGGGGTTTTTGCAGATACGCAGTATTTT. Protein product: CASSSGQGVFADTQYF.

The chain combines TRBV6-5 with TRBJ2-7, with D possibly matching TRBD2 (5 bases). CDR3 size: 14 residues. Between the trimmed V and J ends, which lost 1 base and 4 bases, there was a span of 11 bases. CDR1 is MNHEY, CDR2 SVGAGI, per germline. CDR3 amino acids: CASSYLSSRYEQYF. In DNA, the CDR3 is TGTGCCAGCAGTTACTTATCTAGCCGATACGAGCAGTACTTC.

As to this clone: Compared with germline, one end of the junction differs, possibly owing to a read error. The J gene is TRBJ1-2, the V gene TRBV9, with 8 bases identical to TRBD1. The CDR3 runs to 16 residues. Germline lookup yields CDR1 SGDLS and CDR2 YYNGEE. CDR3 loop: CTSSEEWLGTGYGYTF. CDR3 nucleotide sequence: TGTACCAGCAGCGAGGAGTGGTTAGGGACAGGCTATGGCTACACCTTC.

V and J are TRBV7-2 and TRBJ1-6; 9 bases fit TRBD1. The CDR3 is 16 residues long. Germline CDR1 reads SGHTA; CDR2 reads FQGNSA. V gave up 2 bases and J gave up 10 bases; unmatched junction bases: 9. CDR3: CASSLSGTGLLSPLHF. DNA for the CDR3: TGTGCCAGCAGCTTAAGCGGGACAGGGTTACTCTCACCCCTCCACTTT.

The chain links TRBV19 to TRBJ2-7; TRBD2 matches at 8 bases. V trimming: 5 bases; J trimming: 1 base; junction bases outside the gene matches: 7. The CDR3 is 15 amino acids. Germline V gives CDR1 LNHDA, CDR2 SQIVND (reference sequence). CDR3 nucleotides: TGTGCCAGTAGTGAGACTAGCGTTTGGTCCTACGAGCAGTACTTC. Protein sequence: CASSETSVWSYEQYF.

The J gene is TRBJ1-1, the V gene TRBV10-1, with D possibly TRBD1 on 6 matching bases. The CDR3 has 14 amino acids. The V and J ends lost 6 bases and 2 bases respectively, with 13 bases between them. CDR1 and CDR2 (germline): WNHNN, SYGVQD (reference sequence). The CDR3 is CASSHGGRNTEAFF. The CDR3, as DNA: TGCGCCAGCAGCCACGGGGGGCGAAACACTGAAGCTTTCTTT.

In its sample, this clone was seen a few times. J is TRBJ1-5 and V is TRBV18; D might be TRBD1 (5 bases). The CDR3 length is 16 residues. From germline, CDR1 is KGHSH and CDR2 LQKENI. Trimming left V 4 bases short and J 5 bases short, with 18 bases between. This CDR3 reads CASSLTPQGVDQPQHF. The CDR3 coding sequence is TGTGCCAGCTCACTCACCCCTCAGGGCGTTGATCAGCCCCAGCATTTT.

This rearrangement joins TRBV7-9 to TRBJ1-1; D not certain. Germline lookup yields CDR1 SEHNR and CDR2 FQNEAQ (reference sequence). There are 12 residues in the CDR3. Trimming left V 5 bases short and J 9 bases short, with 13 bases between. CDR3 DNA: TGTGCCAGCAGCCCCACCGGGTGTAAAGCTTTCTTT. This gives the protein CASSPTGCKAFF.

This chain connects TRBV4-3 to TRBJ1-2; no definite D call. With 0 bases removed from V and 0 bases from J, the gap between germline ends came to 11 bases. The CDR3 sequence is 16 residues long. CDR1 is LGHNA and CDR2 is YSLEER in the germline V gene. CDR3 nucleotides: TGCGCCAGCAGCCAAGATCCCGTAGATACTAACTATGGCTACACCTTC. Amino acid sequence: CASSQDPVDTNYGYTF.

CDR3 loop: CASSLRQGGGEKLFF. The CDR3 DNA follows: TGTGCCAGCAGTTTAAGACAGGGGGGAGGTGAAAAACTGTTTTTT. The chain combines TRBV27 with TRBJ1-4; the match to TRBD1 covers 9 bases. Trimming removed 2 bases from V and 7 bases from J; junction bases left unmatched: 5. The CDR3 consists of 15 residues. Looked up from germline, CDR1 is MNHEY and CDR2 is SMNVEV (reference sequence).

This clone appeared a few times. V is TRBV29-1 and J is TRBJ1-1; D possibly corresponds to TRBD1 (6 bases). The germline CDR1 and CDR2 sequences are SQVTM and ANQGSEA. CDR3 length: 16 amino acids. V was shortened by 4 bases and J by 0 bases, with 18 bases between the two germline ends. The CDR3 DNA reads TGCAGCGTTGGGATCGGGGGGGGCTGGCTGAACACTGAAGCTTTCTTT. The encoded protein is CSVGIGGGWLNTEAFF.

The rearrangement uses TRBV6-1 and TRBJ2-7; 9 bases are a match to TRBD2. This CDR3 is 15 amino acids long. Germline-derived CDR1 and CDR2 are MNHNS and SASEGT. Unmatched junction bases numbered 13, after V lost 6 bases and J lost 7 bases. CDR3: CASRLTWRGGQEQYF. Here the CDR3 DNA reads TGTGCCAGCAGGCTAACCTGGCGGGGGGGCCAGGAGCAGTACTTC.

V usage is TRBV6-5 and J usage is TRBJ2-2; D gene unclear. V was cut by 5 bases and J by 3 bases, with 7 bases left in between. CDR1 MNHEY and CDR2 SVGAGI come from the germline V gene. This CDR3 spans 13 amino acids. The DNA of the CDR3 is TGTGCCAGCAGTAAGACTGACACCGGGGAGCTGTTTTTT. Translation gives CASSKTDTGELFF.

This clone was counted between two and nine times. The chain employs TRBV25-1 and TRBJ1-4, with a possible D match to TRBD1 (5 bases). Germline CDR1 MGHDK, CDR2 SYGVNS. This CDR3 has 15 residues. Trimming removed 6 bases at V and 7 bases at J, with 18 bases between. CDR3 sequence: CASSGDGWRGEKLFF. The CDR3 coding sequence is TGTGCCAGCAGCGGGGACGGCTGGCGGGGTGAAAAACTGTTTTTT.

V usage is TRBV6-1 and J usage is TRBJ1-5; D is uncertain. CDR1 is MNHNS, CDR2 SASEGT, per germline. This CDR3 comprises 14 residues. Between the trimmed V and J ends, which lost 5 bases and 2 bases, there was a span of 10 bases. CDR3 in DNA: TGTGCCAGCAGTTTCTTGGGCGGCAATCAGCCCCAGCATTTT. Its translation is CASSFLGGNQPQHF.

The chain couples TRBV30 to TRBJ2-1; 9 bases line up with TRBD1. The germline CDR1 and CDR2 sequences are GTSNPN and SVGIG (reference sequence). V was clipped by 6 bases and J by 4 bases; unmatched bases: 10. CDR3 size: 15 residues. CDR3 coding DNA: TGTGCCTGTGGGTCCGGGACAGGGCCGTACAATGAGCAGTTCTTC. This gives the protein CACGSGTGPYNEQFF.

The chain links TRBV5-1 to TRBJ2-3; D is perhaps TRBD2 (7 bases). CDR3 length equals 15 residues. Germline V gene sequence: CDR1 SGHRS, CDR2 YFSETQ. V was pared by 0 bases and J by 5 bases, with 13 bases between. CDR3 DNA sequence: TGCGCCAGCAGCTTGGTTGGGGGGGCATTAGATACGCAGTATTTT. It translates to CASSLVGGALDTQYF.

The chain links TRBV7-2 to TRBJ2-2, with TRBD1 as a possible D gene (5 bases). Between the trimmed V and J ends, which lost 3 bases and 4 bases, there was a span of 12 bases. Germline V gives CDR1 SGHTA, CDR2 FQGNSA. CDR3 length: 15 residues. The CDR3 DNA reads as TGTGCCAGCAGCTTCACAGGAACCTCCACCGGGGAGCTGTTTTTT. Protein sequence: CASSFTGTSTGELFF.

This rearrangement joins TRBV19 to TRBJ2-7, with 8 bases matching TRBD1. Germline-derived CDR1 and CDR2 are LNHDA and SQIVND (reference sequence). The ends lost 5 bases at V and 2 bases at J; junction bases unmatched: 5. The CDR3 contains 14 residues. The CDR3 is CASSVDRGAYEQYF. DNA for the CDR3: TGTGCCAGTAGTGTCGACAGGGGAGCCTACGAGCAGTACTTC.

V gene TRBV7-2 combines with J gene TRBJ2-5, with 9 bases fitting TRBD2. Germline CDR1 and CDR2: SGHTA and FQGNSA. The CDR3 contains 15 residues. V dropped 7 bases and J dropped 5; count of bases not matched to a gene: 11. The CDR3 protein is CASTRGGRASETQYF. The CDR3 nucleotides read TGTGCCAGCACCCGGGGCGGGAGGGCCTCGGAGACCCAGTACTTC.

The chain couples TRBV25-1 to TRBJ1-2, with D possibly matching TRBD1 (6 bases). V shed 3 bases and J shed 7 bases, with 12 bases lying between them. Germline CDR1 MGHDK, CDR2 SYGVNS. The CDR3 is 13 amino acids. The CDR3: CASSDGDKCGYTF. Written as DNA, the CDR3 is TGTGCCAGCAGTGACGGGGACAAATGTGGCTACACCTTC.

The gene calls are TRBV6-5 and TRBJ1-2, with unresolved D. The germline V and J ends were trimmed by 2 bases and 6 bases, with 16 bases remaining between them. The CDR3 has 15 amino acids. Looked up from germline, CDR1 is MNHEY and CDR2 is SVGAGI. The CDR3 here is CASSYRGREWDGYTF. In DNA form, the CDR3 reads TGTGCCAGCAGTTACCGCGGTCGGGAGTGGGATGGCTACACCTTC.

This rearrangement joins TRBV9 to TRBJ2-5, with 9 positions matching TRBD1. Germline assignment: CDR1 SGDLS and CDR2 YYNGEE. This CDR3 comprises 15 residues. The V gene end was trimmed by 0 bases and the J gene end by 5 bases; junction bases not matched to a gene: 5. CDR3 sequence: CASSVGTGDRETQYF. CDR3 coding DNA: TGTGCCAGCAGCGTAGGGACAGGGGATCGGGAGACCCAGTACTTC.